A selection of T cell receptor beta chains follows, all from one sample in a study of immune cell composition in non-small cell lung cancer. The protocol was immunoSEQ multiplex PCR, while the TCRdb copy is restricted to in-frame clones and leaves out a portion. The repertoire holds 5,000 to 7,500 clones, with 78% as singletons. The sequencing sample was made of lung tumor tissue. The receptors stem from a human donor with non-small cell lung cancer. Both conserved end residues are part of each CDR3. A D gene is named only where the DNA matches it firmly. The size field is filled for only some rows; it gives once, few, many or a size class.

d_call j_call v_call clone_size cdr3_aa cdr3_nt
TRBD1 TRBJ2-2 TRBV4-3 NA CASSQEPLGQGAGELFF TGCGCCAGCAGCCAAGAGCCTTTGGGACAGGGGGCCGGGGAGCTGTTTTTT
TRBD1 TRBJ2-7 TRBV4-2 NA CASSQGWSGQGVGEQYF TGTGCCAGCAGCCAAGGCTGGAGTGGACAGGGGGTCGGCGAGCAGTACTTC
NA TRBJ1-1 TRBV7-6 NA CASSLSVNTEAFF TGTGCCAGCAGCTTATCCGTGAACACTGAAGCTTTCTTT
NA TRBJ2-7 TRBV19 NA CASSSGSYEQYF TGTGCCAGTAGTTCAGGGTCCTACGAGCAGTACTTC
TRBD2 TRBJ2-1 TRBV5-1 once CASSLGTSGDEQFF TGCGCCAGCAGCCTCGGGACTAGCGGCGATGAGCAGTTCTTC
TRBD2 TRBJ2-3 TRBV7-3 NA CASSLAPLSGSVDTQYF TGTGCCAGCAGCTTAGCACCTCTAAGCGGGAGTGTAGATACGCAGTATTTT
TRBD1 TRBJ1-6 TRBV2 NA CASSRWDRGDSPLHF TGTGCCAGCAGTCGCTGGGACAGGGGCGATTCACCCCTCCACTTT
NA TRBJ1-1 TRBV6-5 NA CASSYVGVFTEAFF TGTGCCAGCAGTTACGTCGGGGTTTTCACTGAAGCTTTCTTT
NA TRBJ1-2 TRBV10-3 NA CAIRDTGPVYGYTF TGTGCCATCAGAGATACAGGGCCGGTCTATGGCTACACCTTC
NA TRBJ2-1 TRBV6-6 NA CASSPLGAPSYNEQFF TGTGCCAGCAGCCCCTTGGGGGCCCCATCGTACAATGAGCAGTTCTTC
TRBD1 TRBJ2-5 TRBV19 NA CASTPRRGTGEQETQYF TGTGCCAGTACCCCAAGACGGGGGACAGGGGAGCAAGAGACCCAGTACTTC
NA TRBJ1-1 TRBV15 few CATSREGSSGMNTEAFF TGTGCCACCAGCAGAGAGGGGAGCTCGGGAATGAACACTGAAGCTTTCTTT
NA TRBJ1-6 TRBV4-3 NA CASSQDMTVNSPLHF TGCGCCAGCAGCCAAGACATGACAGTTAATTCACCCCTCCACTTT
NA TRBJ2-6 TRBV5-1 NA CASSRGEVTGTGANVLTF TGCGCCAGCAGCCGAGGAGAGGTAACAGGGACTGGGGCCAACGTCCTGACTTTC
TRBD1 TRBJ1-2 TRBV19 NA CASSARTGGAYGYTF TGTGCCAGTAGTGCAAGAACAGGGGGCGCCTATGGCTACACCTTC
NA TRBJ1-1 TRBV30 few CALTVLMYTEAFF TGTGCCTTGACAGTCCTGATGTACACTGAAGCTTTCTTT
TRBD2 TRBJ2-1 TRBV28 NA CASRDGASGRYEQFF TGTGCCAGCAGGGACGGGGCTAGCGGGAGGTATGAGCAGTTCTTC
NA TRBJ1-2 TRBV6-6 NA CASSHGQYYGYTF TGTGCCAGCAGCCACGGACAGTACTATGGCTACACCTTC
TRBD2 TRBJ2-3 TRBV14 NA CASSQHPGTSGTTPRPADTQYF TGTGCCAGCAGCCAACATCCCGGGACTAGCGGGACCACGCCCCGTCCGGCAGATACGCAGTATTTT
NA TRBJ2-5 TRBV29-1 NA CSLLGGVTGGRETQYF TGCAGCCTTCTGGGGGGGGTTACAGGGGGAAGAGAGACCCAGTACTTC
TRBD1 TRBJ2-7 TRBV5-1 once CASSLGRTGTYEQYF TGCGCCAGCAGCTTGGGTAGGACAGGGACCTACGAGCAGTACTTC
NA TRBJ2-7 TRBV4-2 NA CASSVRAMDPLGGEQYF TGTGCCAGCAGCGTTCGAGCTATGGACCCCCTGGGGGGCGAGCAGTACTTC
TRBD1 TRBJ1-2 TRBV6-5 NA CASSPRGVFYGYTF TGTGCCAGCAGTCCCAGGGGGGTTTTCTATGGCTACACCTTC
TRBD1 TRBJ1-5 TRBV18 NA CASSPDRGSPGQPQHF TGTGCCAGCTCACCCGACAGGGGGTCACCTGGTCAGCCCCAGCATTTT
TRBD1 TRBJ1-2 TRBV19 once CASSSQTGNYGYTF TGTGCCAGTAGTTCCCAGACAGGGAACTATGGCTACACCTTC
NA TRBJ1-4 TRBV27 once CASSAAGASNEKLFF TGTGCCAGCAGTGCCGCAGGGGCATCTAATGAAAAACTGTTTTTT
TRBD2 TRBJ2-5 TRBV5-1 NA CASSLAGLAGVGQETQYF TGCGCCAGCAGCTTGGCGGGACTAGCGGGAGTTGGACAAGAGACCCAGTACTTC
TRBD1 TRBJ1-5 TRBV7-9 NA CASSRGGRGNQPQHF TGTGCCAGCAGCCGAGGGGGCAGGGGCAATCAGCCCCAGCATTTT
TRBD1 TRBJ1-1 TRBV6-5 NA CASTQLQGAEAFF TGTGCCAGCACTCAATTACAGGGGGCGGAAGCTTTCTTT
NA TRBJ2-7 TRBV7-9 NA CASSPGFYEQYF TGTGCCAGCAGTCCAGGGTTCTACGAGCAGTACTTC